This entry lists 30 T cell receptor beta chains sequenced from one sample in a study of blood T cells in healthy people across ages. Sample-barcoded 5' priming and a J-beta primer mix drove a second PCR of about 6 to 12 cycles. A single record per CDR3 protein comes from TCRdb applying MiXCR to the 5' RACE reads. The sample gives roughly 1,500,000 distinct CDR3 sequences, 34% of which show up once; 11% is in the top ten. Input material: blood. These receptors came from a woman aged 25-40 years in good health.

This clonotype was recorded many times. A much more abundant neighbour one base away suggests this may be a read error. The chain recombines TRBV29-1 with TRBJ2-1; 9 nucleotides match TRBD2. There are 14 residues in the CDR3. The V gene's germline CDR1 is SQVTM and CDR2 ANQGSEA. J lost 7 bases, V lost 4 bases, and 8 bases had no gene match. CDR3 amino acids: CSVARRLAGNEQFF. The CDR3 DNA follows: TGCAGCGTTGCCCGTCGGCTAGCGGGAAATGAGCAGTTCTTC.

Concerning this clonotype itself: Germline is not matched at one junction end, which may reflect a read error. The V and J genes are TRBV12-3 or TRBV12-4 and TRBJ1-2; unclear D gene. The CDR3 has 14 residues. The CDR3 nucleotides are TGTGCCAGCACCCGGGTGGAGGGAAACTCTGGCTACACCTTC. This sequence encodes CASTRVEGNSGYTF.

The CDR3: CASVSSGSGEQYF. The CDR3 DNA reads TGCGCCAGCGTCTCTAGCGGTTCTGGCGAGCAGTACTTC. The chain combines TRBV10-2 with TRBJ2-7, with TRBD2 identical over 7 bases. The germline gives CDR1 WSHSY, CDR2 SAAADI. V was clipped by 8 bases and J by 6 bases; unmatched bases: 10. This CDR3 spans 13 amino acids.

This clonotype was seen only a few times. This chain uses TRBV13 with TRBJ2-5; 7 nucleotides line up with TRBD2. V shed 5 bases and J 9 bases; nucleotides not matched to a gene: 12. The CDR3 has 14 amino acids. Germline lookup yields CDR1 PRHDT and CDR2 FYEKMQ (reference sequence). Here the CDR3 reads CASSTGPPGGAQYF. The CDR3 DNA reads as TGTGCCAGCAGCACGGGACCCCCGGGAGGAGCCCAGTACTTC.

This clonotype appeared a few times. V gene TRBV20-1 combines with J gene TRBJ2-3, with TRBD2 matching 7 bases. V shed 5 bases, J shed 0 bases, and the junction held 5 bases outside the gene matches. CDR1 is DFQATT and CDR2 is SNEGSKA in the germline V gene (reference sequence). The CDR3 length is 14 residues. The CDR3 bases are TGCAGTGCTTTACGACTAGCAAGCACAGATACGCAGTATTTT. Its translation: CSALRLASTDTQYF.

This clonotype has a handful of counts. This chain uses TRBV4-1 with TRBJ2-1; 9 positions agree with TRBD2. CDR1 is MGHRA, CDR2 YSYEKL, per germline. V shed 4 bases and J 2 bases; nucleotides not matched to a gene: 18. The CDR3 has 20 amino acids. The CDR3 protein is CASSLAPNVIAGETYNEQFF. CDR3 DNA sequence: TGCGCCAGCAGCCTGGCCCCGAATGTGATAGCGGGGGAGACCTACAATGAGCAGTTCTTC.

This clonotype occurred a few times. The chain employs TRBV20-1 and TRBJ2-1, with unresolved D. The CDR3 covers 11 residues. The germline V gene encodes CDR1 DFQATT and CDR2 SNEGSKA (reference sequence). The V gene lost 6 bases and the J gene lost 7 bases, with 10 bases spanning the gap. Here the CDR3 reads CSAILRNEQFF. CDR3 coding DNA: TGCAGTGCCATTCTAAGGAATGAGCAGTTCTTC.

The chain carries TRBV20-1 and TRBJ2-1; 8 bases align to TRBD1. Trimming removed 6 bases from V and 6 bases from J; junction bases left unmatched: 4. Germline V CDR1 and CDR2: DFQATT, SNEGSKA (reference sequence). The CDR3 has 12 amino acids. The CDR3 DNA reads TGCAGTGCCCAGACAGGGGTCAATGAGCAGTTCTTC. Translating it yields CSAQTGVNEQFF.

This clonotype was counted once. The chain couples TRBV3-1 to TRBJ1-1; 7 nucleotides agree with TRBD1. Germline V gives CDR1 LGHDT, CDR2 YNNKEL (reference sequence). The V segment lost 9 bases and the J segment 0 bases; nucleotides outside the gene matches: 7. This CDR3 is 14 amino acids long. The CDR3 reads CARPGTVLNTEAFF. In DNA form, the CDR3 reads TGTGCCAGACCTGGGACAGTCTTGAACACTGAAGCTTTCTTT.

The chain links TRBV6-2 or TRBV6-3 to TRBJ1-5, with D possibly matching TRBD1 (6 bases). Germline V lookup: CDR1 MNHEY, CDR2 SVGEGT. This CDR3 has 16 residues. The V end lost 9 bases, the J end lost 1 base, and 19 bases lay between the germline ends. In nucleotides, the CDR3 is TGTGCCAGTAAGCACCCCTCCGGGACAAGCAATCAGCCCCAGCATTTT. This translates into CASKHPSGTSNQPQHF.

Only a few counts were recorded for this clonotype. An end of the junction differs from the germline gene, which may be a read error. The rearrangement joins TRBV4-1 to TRBJ1-6; maybe TRBD1 (5 bases). This CDR3 has 13 residues. CDR1 is MGHRA and CDR2 is YSYEKL in the germline V gene. The CDR3, as DNA: TGCGCCAGCAGCCAAGATGGGGGATCACCCCCCCACTTT. This encodes CASSQDGGSPPHF.

This clonotype was seen a handful of times. The chain couples TRBV12-3 or TRBV12-4 to TRBJ2-7; 10 nucleotides line up with TRBD2. The CDR3 has 13 residues. The J segment lost 9 bases and the V segment lost 4 bases, leaving 6 bases of the junction unmatched. This chain's CDR3 is CASSSGLATGQYF. The CDR3 region has the DNA TGTGCCAGCAGTTCGGGACTAGCGACAGGGCAGTACTTC.

About this clonotype itself: Being one base from a much bigger clone, this may be a read error. The chain carries TRBV29-1 and TRBJ2-7, with D hard to call. This CDR3 contains 12 residues. The V end was cut by 6 bases, the J end by 0 bases, with 9 bases between. CDR1 SQVTM and CDR2 ANQGSEA come from the germline V gene. CDR3 DNA: TGCAGCGTCTGGGCAGACTCCTACGAGCAGTACTTC. As protein: CSVWADSYEQYF.

The chain employs TRBV3-1 and TRBJ2-1, with 9 positions matching TRBD2. Germline V gives CDR1 LGHDT, CDR2 YNNKEL (reference sequence). V shed 6 bases and J 8 bases; nucleotides not matched to a gene: 26. CDR3 size: 20 residues. Here the CDR3 reads CASSFRGQRGEARGGDEQFF. CDR3 sequence (DNA): TGTGCCAGCAGTTTTAGGGGCCAGCGGGGGGAGGCTAGGGGGGGCGATGAGCAGTTCTTC.

Notes on this clonotype: With a much larger clone just one base away, this may be a read error. This rearrangement joins TRBV4-1 to TRBJ2-7, with D unresolved. The germline V gene has CDR1 MGHRA and CDR2 YSYEKL. This CDR3 has 13 amino acids. The CDR3: CASSQVSSYEQHF. The DNA for the CDR3 is TGCGCCAGCAGCCAAGTCAGCTCCTACGAGCAGCACTTC.

In this sample, this clonotype turned up a few times. The chain has TRBV27 and TRBJ1-2; 7 nucleotides line up with TRBD1. Germline V CDR1 and CDR2: MNHEY, SMNVEV (reference sequence). Unmatched junction bases numbered 14, after V lost 4 bases and J lost 6 bases. The CDR3 spans 16 residues. The CDR3 DNA reads TGTGCCAGCAGTTCCCGCAGGGGGAACTCCGGCCATGGCTACACCTTC. This translates into CASSSRRGNSGHGYTF.

This chain connects TRBV7-2 to TRBJ2-1; D is unresolved. The DNA matches TRBJ2-7 better at its end, which makes the J call doubtful. Germline V gene data show CDR1 as SGHTA and CDR2 as FQGNSA. The CDR3 sequence is 12 residues long. CDR3 protein: CASRVSYNEQYF. In DNA, the CDR3 is TGTGCCAGCAGGGTGTCATACAATGAGCAGTACTTC.

This clonotype was seen a handful of times. The gene calls are TRBV7-9 and TRBJ1-6; D not resolved. Germline V gene sequence: CDR1 SEHNR, CDR2 FQNEAQ (reference sequence). There are 16 residues in the CDR3. Deletions cut 5 bases from V and 7 bases from J, with 18 bases between. CDR3 DNA: TGTGCCAGCAGCGGAACCGAAGGCCCGGGAAATTCACCCCTCCACTTT. It encodes CASSGTEGPGNSPLHF.

The chain links TRBV20-1 to TRBJ2-5; no firm D call. Deletions cut 5 bases from V and 2 bases from J, with 18 bases between. The germline V gene has CDR1 DFQATT and CDR2 SNEGSKA (reference sequence). The CDR3 consists of 15 residues. The CDR3 coding sequence is TGCAGTGCTCCCGTGGTAGGCCGACCTCAAGAGACCCAGTACTTC. Translated, it gives CSAPVVGRPQETQYF.

V gene TRBV20-1 combines with J gene TRBJ2-7; D gene ambiguous. V lost 7 bases and J lost 5, with 9 bases in between. Germline V CDR1 and CDR2: DFQATT, SNEGSKA (reference sequence). CDR3 length: 10 residues. CDR3: CSGSIDEQYF. CDR3 coding DNA: TGCAGTGGGTCTATCGACGAGCAGTACTTC.

This clonotype was seen a few times. CDR3 region: CASSQGRWAATNTGELFF. The DNA for the CDR3 is TGCGCCAGCAGCCAAGGACGGTGGGCAGCAACGAACACCGGGGAGCTGTTTTTT. The chain recombines TRBV4-1 with TRBJ2-2; D unresolved. CDR1 and CDR2 (germline): MGHRA, YSYEKL. This CDR3 comprises 18 residues. Trimming cost V 1 base and J 0 bases, with 15 bases left between them.

This clonotype was seen once. This sequence joins TRBV9 and TRBJ1-1; TRBD1 might be the D (6 bases). This CDR3 contains 15 residues. Germline V gene sequence: CDR1 SGDLS, CDR2 YYNGEE. Trimming cost V 4 bases and J 5 bases, with 18 bases left between them. CDR3 loop: CASSPMGQGRTEAFF. The CDR3 DNA sequence: TGTGCCAGCAGCCCGATGGGGCAGGGGAGGACTGAAGCTTTCTTT.

This clonotype was observed once. This chain connects TRBV4-1 to TRBJ2-5; 15 bases align to TRBD2. V trimming: 4 bases; J trimming: 9 bases; junction bases outside the gene matches: 9. CDR1 and CDR2 (germline): MGHRA, YSYEKL. The CDR3 totals 16 residues. The CDR3 sequence is CASSLGTSGGYEAQYF. The CDR3 bases are TGCGCCAGCAGCCTTGGGACTAGCGGGGGGTATGAGGCCCAGTACTTC.

Only a few counts were recorded for this clonotype. The J gene is TRBJ2-7, the V gene TRBV3-1, with D hard to call. The CDR3 is 11 amino acids. V shed 0 bases and J shed 9 bases, with 6 bases lying between them. Germline loops: CDR1 LGHDT, CDR2 YNNKEL (reference sequence). The CDR3 nucleotides are TGTGCCAGCAGCCAAGATTTAGGGCAGTACTTC. It is translated as CASSQDLGQYF.

This clonotype has only a few counts. The chain uses TRBV7-9 and TRBJ1-1; tentatively, D is TRBD1 (5 bases). The germline gives CDR1 SEHNR, CDR2 FQNEAQ (reference sequence). Trimming took 7 bases from V and 10 from J, leaving 22 bases between them. This CDR3 region has 14 residues. The DNA of the CDR3 is TGTGCCAGCACCTTGGGGGACCTATCCGACCGAGCTTTCTTT. Residues: CASTLGDLSDRAFF.

This clonotype was observed a handful of times. The rearrangement links TRBV10-3 to TRBJ2-1, with 7 bases identical to TRBD2. The length of the CDR3 is 16 residues. CDR1 and CDR2 (germline): ENHRY, SYGVKD. Unmatched junction bases numbered 14, after V lost 6 bases and J lost 6 bases. Here the CDR3 reads CAIRSQPLGGGNEQFF. DNA of the CDR3: TGTGCCATCAGGTCGCAGCCTCTGGGGGGGGGCAATGAGCAGTTCTTC.

This clonotype was found a few times. The chain couples TRBV6-5 to TRBJ2-1; possible D gene TRBD2, 5 bases. V lost 5 bases, J lost 4 bases, and 9 bases lay in between. The CDR3 totals 13 residues. Germline loops: CDR1 MNHEY, CDR2 SVGAGI. The CDR3 spells CASSAPGYNEQFF. The DNA for the CDR3 is TGTGCCAGCAGTGCCCCGGGGTACAATGAGCAGTTCTTC.

CDR3 protein: CASSRRGGAAYEQYF. The CDR3 DNA is TGCGCCAGCAGCCGACGAGGGGGGGCGGCCTACGAGCAGTACTTC. J is TRBJ2-7 and V is TRBV5-1, with a possible D match to TRBD2 (7 bases). V was shortened by 4 bases and J by 2 bases, with 16 bases between the two germline ends. The CDR3 consists of 15 residues. From germline, CDR1 is SGHRS and CDR2 YFSETQ.

This clonotype came up a few times. V gene TRBV12-3 or TRBV12-4 combines with J gene TRBJ1-4; the D is unclear. Trimming took off 5 bases at V and 7 bases at J, with 8 bases between the two ends. The CDR3 has 12 residues. The CDR3 DNA reads TGTGCCAGCAGTAGTTTGTTTGAAAAACTGTTTTTT. It is translated as CASSSLFEKLFF.

This clonotype has more than one count but fewer than ten. This chain uses TRBV7-2 with TRBJ2-7; 12 bases are a match to TRBD2. This CDR3 comprises 17 residues. CDR1 and CDR2 (germline): SGHTA, FQGNSA. Trimming cost V 5 bases and J 1 base; bases outside gene matches: 9. CDR3 amino acids: CASSAGLAGPYSYEQYF. Written as DNA, the CDR3 is TGTGCCAGCAGCGCAGGACTAGCGGGACCTTATTCCTACGAGCAGTACTTC.